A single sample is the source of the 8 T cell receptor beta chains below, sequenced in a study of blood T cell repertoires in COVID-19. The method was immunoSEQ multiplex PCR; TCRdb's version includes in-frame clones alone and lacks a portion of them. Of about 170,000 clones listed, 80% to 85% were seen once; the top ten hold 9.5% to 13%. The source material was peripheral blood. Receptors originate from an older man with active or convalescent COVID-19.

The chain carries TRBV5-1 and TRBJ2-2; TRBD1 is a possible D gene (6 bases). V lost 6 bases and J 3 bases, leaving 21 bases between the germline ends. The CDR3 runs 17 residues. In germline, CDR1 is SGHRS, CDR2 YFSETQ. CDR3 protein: CASKYLTGSSYTGELFF. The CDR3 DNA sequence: TGCGCCAGCAAGTATCTCACAGGGAGTTCGTACACCGGGGAGCTGTTTTTT. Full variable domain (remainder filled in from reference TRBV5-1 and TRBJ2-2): KAGVTQTPRYLIKTRGQQVTLSCSPISGHRSVSWYQQTPGQGLQFLFEYFSETQRNKGNFPGRFSGRQFSNSRSEMNVSTLELGDSALYLCASKYLTGSSYTGELFFGEGSRLTVL.

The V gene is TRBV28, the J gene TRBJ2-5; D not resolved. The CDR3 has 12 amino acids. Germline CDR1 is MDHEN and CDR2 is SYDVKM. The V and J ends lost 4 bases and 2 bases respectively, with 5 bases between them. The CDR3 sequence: CASSYSQETQYF. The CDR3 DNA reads TGTGCCAGCAGTTACAGTCAAGAGACCCAGTACTTC. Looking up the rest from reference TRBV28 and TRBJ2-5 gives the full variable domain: DVKVTQSSRYLVKRTGEKVFLECVQDMDHENMFWYRQDPGLGLRLIYFSYDVKMKEKGDIPEGYSVSREKKERFSLILESASTNQTSMYLCASSYSQETQYFGPGTRLLVL.

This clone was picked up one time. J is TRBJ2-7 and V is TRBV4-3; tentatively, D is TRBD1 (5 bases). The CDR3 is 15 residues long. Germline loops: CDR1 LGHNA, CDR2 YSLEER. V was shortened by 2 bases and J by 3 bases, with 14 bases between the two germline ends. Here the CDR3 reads CASSQFAGPLYEQYF. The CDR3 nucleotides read TGCGCCAGCAGCCAATTTGCAGGGCCCCTCTACGAGCAGTACTTC.

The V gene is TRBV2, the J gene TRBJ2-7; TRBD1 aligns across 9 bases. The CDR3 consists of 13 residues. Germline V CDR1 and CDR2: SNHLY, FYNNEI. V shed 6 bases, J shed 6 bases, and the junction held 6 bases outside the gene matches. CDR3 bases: TGTGCCAGCAGCCCGGGACAGGGACGCGAGCAGTACTTC. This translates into CASSPGQGREQYF.

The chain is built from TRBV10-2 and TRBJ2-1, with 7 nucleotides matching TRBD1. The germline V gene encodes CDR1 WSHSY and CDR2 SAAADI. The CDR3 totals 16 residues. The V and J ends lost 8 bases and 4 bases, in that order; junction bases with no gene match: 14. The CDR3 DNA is TGCGCCAGCGGGGACAGATTCTATCGCCCTTACAATGAGCAGTTCTTC. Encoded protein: CASGDRFYRPYNEQFF.

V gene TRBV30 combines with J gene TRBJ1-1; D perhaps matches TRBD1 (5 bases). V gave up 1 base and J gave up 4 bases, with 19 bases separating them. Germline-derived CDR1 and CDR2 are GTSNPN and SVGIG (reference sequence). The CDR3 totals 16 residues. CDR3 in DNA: TGTGCCTGGAGTGGTTGGGGGGGGGAAAGTGGCACTGAAGCTTTCTTT. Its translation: CAWSGWGGESGTEAFF.

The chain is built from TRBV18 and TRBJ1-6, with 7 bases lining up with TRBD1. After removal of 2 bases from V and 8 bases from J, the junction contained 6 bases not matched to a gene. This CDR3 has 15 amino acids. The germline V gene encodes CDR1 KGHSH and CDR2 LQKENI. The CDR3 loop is CASSPEEQGYSPLHF. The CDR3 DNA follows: TGTGCCAGCTCACCAGAGGAACAGGGGTATTCACCCCTCCACTTT.

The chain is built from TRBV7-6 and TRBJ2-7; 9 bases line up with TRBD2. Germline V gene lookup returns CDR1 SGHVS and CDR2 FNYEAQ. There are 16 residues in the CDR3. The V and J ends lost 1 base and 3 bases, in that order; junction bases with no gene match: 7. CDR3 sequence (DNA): TGTGCCAGCAGCTTAGGTTCTAGCGGGGCCAACTACGAGCAGTACTTC. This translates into CASSLGSSGANYEQYF.